The rows below give T cell receptor beta chains drawn from one sample of a study of control samples from healthy donors and cancer patients. The data were produced by immunoSEQ multiplex PCR, yet TCRdb's version contains in-frame clones alone and is incomplete. The sample lists 40,000 to 60,000 clones, 65% to 90% seen once, with roughly 2.8% in the top ten. The sample consisted of PBMCs. Receptors were obtained from a woman between 45 and 65 years old with lung cancer. CDR3s include the opening cysteine and the closing phenylalanine or tryptophan. A D gene is named only where the DNA matches it firmly. Clone size is not always given. Where it is, it says once, few, many or a class for expanded clones.

clone size	V gene	J gene	D gene	CDR3 protein	CDR3 DNA
-	TRBV2	TRBJ1-3	-	CASSEPRSGNTIYF	TGTGCCAGCAGTGAACCTCGTTCTGGAAACACCATATATTTT
-	TRBV11-3	TRBJ2-1	-	CASSLLGGEDEQFF	TGTGCCAGCAGCTTATTAGGAGGGGAGGATGAGCAGTTCTTC
-	TRBV30	TRBJ1-6	-	CAWSVTGVYNSPLHF	TGTGCCTGGAGTGTAACGGGAGTCTATAATTCACCCCTCCACTTT
-	TRBV2	TRBJ1-4	-	CASSEAPGQINEKLFF	TGTGCCAGCAGTGAAGCGCCTGGACAAATTAATGAAAAACTGTTTTTT
-	TRBV7-2	TRBJ2-3	-	CASSAVDGTDTQYF	TGTGCCAGCAGCGCAGTGGACGGCACAGATACGCAGTATTTT
-	TRBV7-2	TRBJ2-5	TRBD2	CASSLVPGGGSQETQYF	TGTGCCAGCAGCTTAGTTCCGGGCGGGGGGTCTCAAGAGACCCAGTACTTC
-	TRBV3-1/TRBV3-2	TRBJ1-2	-	CASSQELTSNYGYTF	TGTGCCAGCAGCCAAGAACTTACAAGTAACTATGGCTACACCTTC
-	TRBV5-1	TRBJ2-1	TRBD2	CASSFGGGVDNEQFF	TGCGCCAGCAGCTTCGGCGGGGGGGTGGACAATGAGCAGTTCTTC
-	TRBV3-1/TRBV3-2	TRBJ2-7	-	CASSQDPYEQYF	TGTGCCAGCAGCCAAGATCCCTACGAGCAGTACTTC
-	TRBV2	TRBJ1-4	TRBD1	CASSEAGTGTGKLFF	TGTGCCAGCAGTGAAGCGGGGACAGGAACGGGAAAACTGTTTTTT
once	TRBV6-5	TRBJ2-7	TRBD1	CASTRDRSGYEQYF	TGTGCCAGCACTAGGGACAGGTCTGGGTACGAGCAGTACTTC
-	TRBV7-2	TRBJ1-6	-	CASSPLRGGNSPLHF	TGTGCCAGCAGCCCCCTTCGAGGGGGGAATTCACCCCTCCACTTT
-	TRBV29-1	TRBJ2-5	-	CSGGSRILKETQYF	TGCAGCGGGGGATCAAGGATTTTGAAGGAGACCCAGTACTTC
few	TRBV7-2	TRBJ1-1	TRBD1	CASTHRDRGTEAFF	TGTGCCAGCACCCACCGGGACAGGGGGACTGAAGCTTTCTTT
-	TRBV27	TRBJ2-3	TRBD1	CASSDRQGDTQYF	TGTGCCAGCAGTGACCGACAGGGAGATACGCAGTATTTT
-	TRBV19	TRBJ1-1	-	CASSGPNTEAFF	TGTGCCAGTAGTGGACCCAACACTGAAGCTTTCTTT
-	TRBV6-5	TRBJ2-7	TRBD1	CASSPVYRGSYEQYF	TGTGCCAGCAGTCCTGTTTACAGGGGGTCCTACGAGCAGTACTTC
-	TRBV6-5	TRBJ1-1	-	CASRGDLMNTEAFF	TGTGCCAGCAGAGGGGACCTCATGAACACTGAAGCTTTCTTT
-	TRBV27	TRBJ1-1	-	CASSPVKGMAFF	TGTGCCAGCAGTCCGGTAAAAGGGATGGCTTTCTTT
-	TRBV19	TRBJ1-1	-	CASSISVDRLNTEAFF	TGTGCCAGTAGTATATCAGTCGACAGATTGAACACTGAAGCTTTCTTT
once	TRBV28	TRBJ2-6	-	CASSSGANVLTF	TGTGCCAGCAGTTCTGGGGCCAACGTCCTGACTTTC
-	TRBV27	TRBJ2-2	TRBD2	CASSFGGGNTGELFF	TGTGCCAGCAGTTTCGGGGGGGGAAACACCGGGGAGCTGTTTTTT
-	TRBV19	TRBJ2-7	-	CASSTAKGEAYEQYF	TGTGCCAGTAGTACAGCAAAAGGGGAGGCCTACGAGCAGTACTTC
-	TRBV7-2	TRBJ1-5	TRBD1	CASSLLFGQAQPQHF	TGTGCCAGCAGCCTCCTATTTGGACAGGCTCAGCCCCAGCATTTT
-	TRBV18	TRBJ1-3	-	CASSSDGYSGNTIYF	TGTGCCAGCTCGTCCGACGGATACTCTGGAAACACCATATATTTT
-	TRBV27	TRBJ2-7	TRBD2	CASITLAGGLYEQYF	TGTGCCAGCATTACTCTAGCGGGGGGACTCTACGAGCAGTACTTC
-	TRBV9	TRBJ1-5	-	CASSVGGFGQPQHF	TGTGCCAGCAGCGTAGGAGGGTTTGGTCAGCCCCAGCATTTT
-	TRBV27	TRBJ1-1	TRBD1	CASRGGTGLAFF	TGTGCCAGCAGGGGGGGGACAGGGCTAGCTTTCTTT
-	TRBV7-2	TRBJ2-2	-	CASTTGFTGELFF	TGTGCCAGCACCACTGGGTTCACCGGGGAGCTGTTTTTT
-	TRBV9	TRBJ1-2	-	CASSVDGAYGYTF	TGTGCCAGCAGCGTAGACGGGGCCTATGGCTACACCTTC
once	TRBV7-2	TRBJ1-2	-	CASSPLREGGYTF	TGTGCCAGCAGCCCACTCCGGGAGGGTGGCTACACCTTC
-	TRBV7-3	TRBJ1-2	-	CASRDDGNYGYTF	TGTGCCAGCAGGGACGATGGGAACTATGGCTACACCTTC
few	TRBV24-1	TRBJ2-2	-	CATSRGQGTGELFF	TGTGCCACCTCTAGGGGACAAGGCACCGGGGAGCTGTTTTTT
-	TRBV2	TRBJ1-5	-	CASSNTGGNNQPQHF	TGTGCCAGCAGCAATACGGGCGGAAACAATCAGCCCCAGCATTTT
-	TRBV2	TRBJ2-5	-	CASTFDPRETQYF	TGTGCCAGCACCTTCGATCCCCGAGAGACCCAGTACTTC
-	TRBV18	TRBJ2-3	TRBD1	CASSPPRDRGLPICTDTQYF	TGTGCCAGCTCACCACCCCGGGACAGGGGCCTACCAATATGCACAGATACGCAGTATTTT
-	TRBV18	TRBJ1-1	-	CASSVQIEAFF	TGTGCCAGCTCAGTACAGATTGAAGCTTTCTTT
-	TRBV19	TRBJ1-1	TRBD1	CASSISGTANTEAFF	TGTGCCAGTAGTATTTCCGGGACAGCGAACACTGAAGCTTTCTTT